These 27 T cell receptor beta chains originate from one sample sequenced in a study of T cell responses to AZD1222 COVID-19 vaccine. Assay used: immunoSEQ multiplex PCR; TCRdb lists only in-frame clones, some missing. The sample has approximately 160,000 clones; 90% to 95% are singletons. The starting material was peripheral blood, obtained 28 days after the second AZD1222 dose. Receptors were obtained from an adult who received the AZD1222 COVID-19 vaccine.

CDR3 sequence: CATTRDSGANVLTF. CDR3 in DNA: TGTGCCACCACGAGGGACTCTGGGGCCAACGTCCTGACTTTC. This chain connects TRBV2 to TRBJ2-6, with D possibly TRBD2 on 5 matching bases. This CDR3 is 14 amino acids long. Germline V CDR1 and CDR2: SNHLY, FYNNEI. V shed 10 bases and J shed 0 bases, with 10 bases lying between them.

This clone was picked up a small number of times. This chain joins TRBV27 and TRBJ1-6; 10 nucleotides agree with TRBD1. CDR1 is MNHEY and CDR2 is SMNVEV in the germline V gene (reference sequence). The CDR3 loop spans 16 amino acids. V lost 6 bases, J lost 10 bases, and 12 bases stayed unmatched. CDR3 nucleotides: TGTGCCAGCAGCCTCATAGGCGGGACAGGGGAATCACCCCTCCACTTT. It specifies CASSLIGGTGESPLHF.

CDR3 residues: CASSYLDGNYGYTF. CDR3 coding DNA: TGTGCCAGCAGCTATCTCGATGGCAACTATGGCTACACCTTC. The chain uses TRBV5-4 and TRBJ1-2; no definite D call. Germline V gene data show CDR1 as SGHNT and CDR2 as YYREEE (reference sequence). This CDR3 is built from 14 residues. V was clipped by 3 bases and J by 2 bases, with 11 bases between them.

The V gene is TRBV6-6, the J gene TRBJ1-1, with 8 positions matching TRBD1. The germline CDR1 and CDR2 sequences are MNHNY and SVGAGI (reference sequence). V dropped 10 bases and J dropped 4; count of bases not matched to a gene: 11. CDR3 length: 14 residues. CDR3 sequence (DNA): TGTGCCACCTTCAGGGGGCGCGACAGCACTGAAGCTTTCTTT. Amino acid sequence: CATFRGRDSTEAFF.

The chain couples TRBV30 to TRBJ1-3; possibly TRBD1 for D (5 bases). Germline V gene lookup returns CDR1 GTSNPN and CDR2 SVGIG (reference sequence). V lost 1 base and J lost 2, with 15 bases in between. This CDR3 is 16 amino acids long. The DNA of the CDR3 is TGTGCCTGGAGTGACGTTCGGGGGATCGCTGGAAACACCATATATTTT. This sequence encodes CAWSDVRGIAGNTIYF.

This chain joins TRBV27 and TRBJ1-5, with D unclear. Germline CDR1 MNHEY, CDR2 SMNVEV (reference sequence). This CDR3 contains 14 residues. Between the trimmed V and J ends, which lost 0 bases and 3 bases, there was a span of 6 bases. The CDR3 here is CASSLSGYNQPQHF. For the CDR3, the DNA is TGTGCCAGCAGTTTATCGGGCTACAATCAGCCCCAGCATTTT.

The rearrangement uses TRBV6-6 and TRBJ1-2; TRBD1 matches 10 bases. V shed 8 bases, J shed 3 bases, and the junction held 3 bases outside the gene matches. Germline V gene sequence: CDR1 MNHNY, CDR2 SVGAGI (reference sequence). The CDR3 consists of 13 residues. CDR3 in DNA: TGTGCCAGCGAAGGACAGGGGGACTATGGCTACACCTTC. This gives the protein CASEGQGDYGYTF.

The CDR3 sequence: CASSEATTGLAEKLFF. The DNA of the CDR3 is TGTGCCAGCAGTGAAGCTACGACAGGGTTGGCAGAAAAACTGTTTTTT. The V and J genes are TRBV2 and TRBJ1-4; 7 bases align to TRBD1. The germline CDR1 and CDR2 sequences are SNHLY and FYNNEI. The V gene end was trimmed by 0 bases and the J gene end by 8 bases; junction bases not matched to a gene: 9. The CDR3 runs 16 residues.

The rearrangement uses TRBV14 and TRBJ1-5; D not certain. Germline lookup yields CDR1 SGHDN and CDR2 FVKESK. The CDR3 covers 14 residues. Between the trimmed V and J ends, which lost 0 bases and 2 bases, there was a span of 5 bases. The CDR3 nucleotides are TGTGCCAGCAGCCAAGATACGGGCAATCAGCCCCAGCATTTT. Translation: CASSQDTGNQPQHF.

The chain combines TRBV2 with TRBJ1-5; D is uncertain. V dropped 3 bases and J dropped 3 bases, with 9 bases sitting between them. Germline CDR1 is SNHLY and CDR2 is FYNNEI. The CDR3 is 14 amino acids. The CDR3 DNA reads as TGTGCCAGCAGTGATCGGCGTACCAATCAGCCCCAGCATTTT. This codes for CASSDRRTNQPQHF.

This chain connects TRBV19 to TRBJ1-2, with D perhaps matching TRBD1 (5 bases). Germline-derived CDR1 and CDR2 are LNHDA and SQIVND (reference sequence). The ends were cut back, 7 bases at V and 1 base at J, with 19 bases in the middle. The CDR3 totals 16 residues. The chain's CDR3 is CASKEWGDGNNYGYTF. The CDR3 nucleotides are TGTGCCAGTAAGGAGTGGGGGGATGGCAATAACTATGGCTACACCTTC.

For this clone: One junction end disagrees with the germline gene, perhaps due to a read error. V and J are TRBV29-1 and TRBJ1-6; D is unclear. The CDR3 spans 14 residues. Germline CDR1 SQVTM, CDR2 ANQGSEA. CDR3 in DNA: TGCAGCGTTAAAGACACTTCTCTGGATTCACCCCTCCACTTT. Its protein product is CSVKDTSLDSPLHF.

The chain links TRBV2 to TRBJ1-2, with TRBD1 identical over 12 bases. The CDR3 is made up of 17 amino acids. Germline CDR1 and CDR2: SNHLY and FYNNEI. V dropped 5 bases and J dropped 5; count of bases not matched to a gene: 12. The CDR3 DNA follows: TGTGCCAGCAGTATCGGGACAGGGGGCTTTAATCTTTATGGCTACACCTTC. The encoded protein is CASSIGTGGFNLYGYTF.

The chain is built from TRBV19 and TRBJ2-1; 7 nucleotides agree with TRBD1. Losses at the gene ends were 2 bases for V and 3 bases for J; bases not matched to a gene: 4. The CDR3 loop spans 15 amino acids. Per the germline V gene, CDR1 is LNHDA and CDR2 is SQIVND (reference sequence). The CDR3 DNA reads as TGTGCCAGTAGTATACGGACAGGCATCTACAATGAGCAGTTCTTC. Its protein is CASSIRTGIYNEQFF. Together with reference TRBV19 and TRBJ2-1, the CDR3 gives the full variable domain: DGGITQSPKYLFRKEGQNVTLSCEQNLNHDAMYWYRQDPGQGLRLIYYSQIVNDFQKGDIAEGYSVSREKKESFPLTVTSAQKNPTAFYLCASSIRTGIYNEQFFGPGTRLTVL.

The chain joins TRBV2 to TRBJ2-3, with 8 positions matching TRBD1. The germline CDR1 and CDR2 sequences are SNHLY and FYNNEI. This CDR3 is 13 amino acids long. Germline trimming cut 4 bases from V and 6 bases from J; bases unmatched to any gene: 3. The CDR3 DNA reads TGTGCCAGCAGTGGGACAGGGAGGGATACGCAGTATTTT. This encodes CASSGTGRDTQYF.

This sequence joins TRBV5-1 and TRBJ1-4, with 10 positions matching TRBD1. The V gene's germline CDR1 is SGHRS and CDR2 YFSETQ. This CDR3 is built from 14 residues. With 5 bases clipped from V and 8 bases from J, the junction kept 6 bases outside the gene matches. The CDR3 reads CASSLDRGDEKLFF. The CDR3 DNA follows: TGCGCCAGCAGTCTGGACAGGGGGGACGAAAAACTGTTTTTT. The full variable domain, with the rest looked up from reference TRBV5-1 and TRBJ1-4, is KAGVTQTPRYLIKTRGQQVTLSCSPISGHRSVSWYQQTPGQGLQFLFEYFSETQRNKGNFPGRFSGRQFSNSRSEMNVSTLELGDSALYLCASSLDRGDEKLFFGSGTQLSVL.

The chain combines TRBV20-1 with TRBJ1-5, with D uncertain. V lost 3 bases to trimming and J lost 4 bases, with 10 bases between them. The CDR3 length is 13 residues. Germline V CDR1 and CDR2: DFQATT, SNEGSKA (reference sequence). The CDR3 is CSASPRLNQPQHF. The DNA of the CDR3 is TGCAGTGCTAGTCCCCGCCTAAATCAGCCCCAGCATTTT.

This clone was recorded a few times. The V and J genes are TRBV7-9 and TRBJ1-4; D remains ambiguous. The CDR3 is 11 residues long. Germline V gene data show CDR1 as SEHNR and CDR2 as FQNEAQ (reference sequence). Trimming left V 5 bases short and J 6 bases short, with 4 bases between. In DNA form, the CDR3 reads TGTGCCAGCAGCGGCTATGAAAAACTGTTTTTT. This gives the protein CASSGYEKLFF. The full variable domain, rest sourced from reference TRBV7-9 and TRBJ1-4, is DTGVSQNPRHKITKRGQNVTFRCDPISEHNRLYWYRQTLGQGPEFLTYFQNEAQLEKSRLLSDRFSAERPKGSFSTLEIQRTEQGDSAMYLCASSGYEKLFFGSGTQLSVL.

The chain employs TRBV19 and TRBJ1-2, with TRBD1 identical over 9 bases. This CDR3 region has 13 residues. Germline-derived CDR1 and CDR2 are LNHDA and SQIVND (reference sequence). V gave up 1 base and J gave up 8 bases; unmatched junction bases: 2. CDR3: CASSIGQGDGYTF. The CDR3 bases are TGTGCCAGTAGTATAGGACAGGGGGACGGCTACACCTTC.

The gene calls are TRBV12-3 or TRBV12-4 and TRBJ1-2; 7 nucleotides align to TRBD1. J lost 5 bases, V lost 3 bases, and 3 bases had no gene match. The CDR3 spans 13 residues. CDR3 sequence: CASSFTGDYGYTF. In nucleotides, the CDR3 is TGTGCCAGCAGTTTCACAGGGGATTATGGCTACACCTTC.

This clone occurred a few times. The chain has TRBV25-1 and TRBJ1-2, with D unclear. Germline CDR1 is MGHDK and CDR2 is SYGVNS. Trimming removed 4 bases at V and 3 bases at J, with 9 bases between. This CDR3 has 13 residues. The DNA of the CDR3 is TGTGCCAGCAGTGCCGTTGGGGACTATGGCTACACCTTC. Its translation is CASSAVGDYGYTF.

This clone was recorded a few times. The gene calls are TRBV12-3 or TRBV12-4 and TRBJ2-7; D gene unclear. This CDR3 comprises 13 residues. The V and J ends lost 4 bases and 2 bases respectively, with 9 bases between them. In DNA form, the CDR3 reads TGTGCCAGCAGTTCGCCTCGAGCCTACGAGCAGTACTTC. Protein: CASSSPRAYEQYF.

This clone appeared a single time. The chain links TRBV7-6 to TRBJ2-7, with 7 positions matching TRBD1. The CDR3 has 15 amino acids. V was clipped by 5 bases and J by 0 bases; unmatched bases: 7. CDR1 SGHVS and CDR2 FNYEAQ come from the germline V gene. The chain's CDR3 is CASSTRQGFSYEQYF. CDR3 nucleotides: TGTGCCAGCAGCACGAGACAGGGATTCTCCTACGAGCAGTACTTC.

As regards this clone: The identical CDR3 is also encoded by other nucleotide sequences in the sample. The V call is TRBV18, the J call TRBJ2-5, with TRBD1 matching over 7 bases. V trimming: 3 bases; J trimming: 1 base; junction bases outside the gene matches: 5. Germline CDR1 is KGHSH and CDR2 is LQKENI. The CDR3 sequence is 15 residues long. The CDR3 loop is CASSPSDRRQETQYF. CDR3 DNA: TGTGCCAGCTCACCTTCGGACAGGCGCCAAGAGACCCAGTACTTC.

This clone is a singleton in its sample. The chain combines TRBV5-8 with TRBJ2-1; 10 bases are shared with TRBD2. This CDR3 comprises 15 residues. Germline CDR1 SGHTS, CDR2 YDEGEE. Trimming at V came to 4 bases and at J to 4 bases, leaving 5 bases not matched to a gene. CDR3 region: CASSVAGGPYNEQFF. The CDR3 DNA reads as TGTGCCAGCAGCGTAGCGGGGGGCCCTTACAATGAGCAGTTCTTC.

The J gene is TRBJ1-6, the V gene TRBV2, with D uncertain. Germline-derived CDR1 and CDR2 are SNHLY and FYNNEI. Deletions cut 8 bases from V and 9 bases from J, with 17 bases between. CDR3 size: 14 residues. The CDR3 nucleotides read TGTGCCAGCCTCGAGATAGGATATGGTTCACCCCTCCACTTT. Translated, it gives CASLEIGYGSPLHF.

The gene calls are TRBV11-2 and TRBJ2-7, with 9 nucleotides matching TRBD2. The ends lost 1 base at V and 4 bases at J; junction bases unmatched: 5. CDR1 SGHAT and CDR2 FQNNGV come from the germline V gene. There are 15 residues in the CDR3. The DNA for the CDR3 is TGTGCCAGCAGCTTAGGGGGACTAGCAGTTTACGAGCAGTACTTC. Residues: CASSLGGLAVYEQYF.